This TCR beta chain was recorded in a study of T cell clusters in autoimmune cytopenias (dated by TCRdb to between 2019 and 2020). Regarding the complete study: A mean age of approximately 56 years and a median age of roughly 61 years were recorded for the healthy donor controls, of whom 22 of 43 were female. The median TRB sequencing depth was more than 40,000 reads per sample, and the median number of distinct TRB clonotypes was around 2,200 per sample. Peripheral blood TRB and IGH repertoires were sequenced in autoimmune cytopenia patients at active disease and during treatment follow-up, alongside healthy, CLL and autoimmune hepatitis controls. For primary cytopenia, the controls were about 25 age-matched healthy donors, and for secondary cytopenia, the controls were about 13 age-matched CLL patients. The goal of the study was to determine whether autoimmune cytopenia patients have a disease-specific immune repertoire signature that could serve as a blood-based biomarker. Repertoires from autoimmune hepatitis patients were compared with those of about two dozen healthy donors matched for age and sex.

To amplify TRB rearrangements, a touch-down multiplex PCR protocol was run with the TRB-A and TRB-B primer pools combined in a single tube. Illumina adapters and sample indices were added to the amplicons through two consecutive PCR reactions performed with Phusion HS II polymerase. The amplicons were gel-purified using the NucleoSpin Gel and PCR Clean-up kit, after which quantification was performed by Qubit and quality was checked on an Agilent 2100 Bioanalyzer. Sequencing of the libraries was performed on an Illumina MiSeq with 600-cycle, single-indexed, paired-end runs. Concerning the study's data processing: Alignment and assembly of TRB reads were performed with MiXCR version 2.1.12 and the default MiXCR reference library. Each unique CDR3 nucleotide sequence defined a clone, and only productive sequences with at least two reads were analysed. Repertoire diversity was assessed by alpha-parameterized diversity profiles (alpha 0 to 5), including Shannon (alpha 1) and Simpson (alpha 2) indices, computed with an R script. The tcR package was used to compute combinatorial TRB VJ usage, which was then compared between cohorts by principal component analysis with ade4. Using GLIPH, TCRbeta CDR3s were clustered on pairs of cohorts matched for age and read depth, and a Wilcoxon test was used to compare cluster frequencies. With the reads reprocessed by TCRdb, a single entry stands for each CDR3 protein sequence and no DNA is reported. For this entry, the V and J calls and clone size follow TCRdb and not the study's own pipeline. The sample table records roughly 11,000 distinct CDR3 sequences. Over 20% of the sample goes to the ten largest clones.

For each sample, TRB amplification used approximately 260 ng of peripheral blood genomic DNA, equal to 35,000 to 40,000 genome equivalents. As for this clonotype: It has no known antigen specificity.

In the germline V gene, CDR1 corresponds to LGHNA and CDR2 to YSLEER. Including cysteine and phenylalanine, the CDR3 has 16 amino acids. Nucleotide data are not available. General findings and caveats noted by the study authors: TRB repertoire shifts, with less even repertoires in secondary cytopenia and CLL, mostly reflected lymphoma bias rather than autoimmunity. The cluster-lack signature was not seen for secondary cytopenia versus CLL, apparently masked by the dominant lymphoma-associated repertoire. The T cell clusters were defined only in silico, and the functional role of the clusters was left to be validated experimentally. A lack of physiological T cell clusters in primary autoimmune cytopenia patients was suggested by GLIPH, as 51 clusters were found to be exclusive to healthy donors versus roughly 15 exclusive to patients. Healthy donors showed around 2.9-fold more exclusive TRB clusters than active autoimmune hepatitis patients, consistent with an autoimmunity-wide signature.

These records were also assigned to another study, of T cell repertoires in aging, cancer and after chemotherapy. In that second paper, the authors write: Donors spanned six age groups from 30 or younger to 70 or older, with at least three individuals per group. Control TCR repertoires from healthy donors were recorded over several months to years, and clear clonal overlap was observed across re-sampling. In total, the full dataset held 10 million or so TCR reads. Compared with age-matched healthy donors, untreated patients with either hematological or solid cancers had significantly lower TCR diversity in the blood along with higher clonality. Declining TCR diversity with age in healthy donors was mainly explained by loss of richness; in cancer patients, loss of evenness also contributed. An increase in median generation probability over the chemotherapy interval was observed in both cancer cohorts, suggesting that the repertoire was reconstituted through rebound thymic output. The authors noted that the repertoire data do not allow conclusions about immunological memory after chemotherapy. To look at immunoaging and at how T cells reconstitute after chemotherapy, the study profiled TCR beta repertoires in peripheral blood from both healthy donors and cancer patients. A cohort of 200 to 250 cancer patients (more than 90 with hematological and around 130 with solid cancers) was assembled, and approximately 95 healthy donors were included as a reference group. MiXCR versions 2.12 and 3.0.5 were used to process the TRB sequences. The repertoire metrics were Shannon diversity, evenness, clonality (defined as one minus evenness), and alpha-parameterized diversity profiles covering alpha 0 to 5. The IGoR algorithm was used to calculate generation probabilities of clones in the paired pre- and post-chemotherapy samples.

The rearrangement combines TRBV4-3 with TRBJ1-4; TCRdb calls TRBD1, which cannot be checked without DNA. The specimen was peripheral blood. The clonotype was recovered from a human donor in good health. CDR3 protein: CASSQGEGRGNEKLFF.